One and the same sample provided the 3 T cell receptor beta chains below, sequenced in a study of spatial heterogeneity in lung cancer. TCRdb called the 5' RACE reads again in MiXCR, with one record for every CDR3 protein. This table holds approximately 40,000 distinct CDR3 sequences, 5.2% found once. Sample time point: sample taken at primary tumor resection. The sequencing here drew on PBMCs, taken at surgery. The receptors stem from a female donor with early-stage non-small cell lung cancer.

The J gene is TRBJ1-5, the V gene TRBV24-1; D is uncertain. CDR3 size: 14 residues. Germline-derived CDR1 and CDR2 are KGHDR and SFDVKD. V was shortened by 3 bases and J by 1 base, with 6 bases between the two germline ends. The chain's CDR3 is CATSDRKSNQPQHF. The CDR3 DNA sequence: TGTGCCACCAGTGATCGGAAGAGCAATCAGCCCCAGCATTTT.

This clonotype has a count of ten or more. The V and J genes are TRBV29-1 and TRBJ2-3; D is unclear. This CDR3 has 14 residues. Germline V gene sequence: CDR1 SQVTM, CDR2 ANQGSEA. Trimming pared 1 base from V and 0 bases from J, leaving 8 bases between. The CDR3 sequence is CSVEAPGSTDTQYF. In DNA, the CDR3 is TGCAGCGTTGAAGCGCCCGGAAGCACAGATACGCAGTATTTT.

This clonotype was found many times. The J gene is TRBJ2-3, the V gene TRBV7-6, with 15 bases identical to TRBD2. Trimming took 1 base from V and 1 from J; bases not matched to a gene: 3. The CDR3 has 18 residues. Germline-derived CDR1 and CDR2 are SGHVS and FNYEAQ. Here the CDR3 reads CASSLGTSGGAGTDTQYF. The CDR3 DNA reads as TGTGCCAGCAGCTTAGGGACTAGCGGGGGGGCCGGCACAGATACGCAGTATTTT.